This passage covers 17 T cell receptor beta chains from one sample sequenced in a study of cytomegalovirus exposure and HLA in healthy donors. Primers included in the PCR were 60 Vbeta and 13 Jbeta primers. TCRdb keeps only in-frame clones here, not all; method: immunoSEQ multiplex PCR. The sample is made up of some 120,000 clones, and the top ten hold roughly 2% of it. Sequences were obtained from PBMCs. The receptors stem from a man aged 40-49 years in good health and CMV-seronegative.

The chain joins TRBV7-8 to TRBJ2-1; no clear D. This CDR3 is built from 13 residues. In germline, CDR1 is SGHVS, CDR2 FQNEAQ. The germline V and J ends were trimmed by 7 bases and 3 bases, with 10 bases remaining between them. The CDR3 loop is CASTSTNYNEQFF. CDR3 nucleotides: TGTGCCAGCACCTCGACAAACTACAATGAGCAGTTCTTC.

CDR3 coding DNA: TGTGCCAGCAGTTACTCCGGACTAGCGGGAGAGACCCAGTACTTC. Translated, it gives CASSYSGLAGETQYF. This chain joins TRBV6-6 and TRBJ2-5; 11 positions agree with TRBD2. Losses at the gene ends were 0 bases for V and 4 bases for J; bases not matched to a gene: 1. CDR1 and CDR2 (germline): MNHNY, SVGAGI (reference sequence). The CDR3 spans 15 residues.

The rearrangement joins TRBV19 to TRBJ2-2; D uncertain. V lost 6 bases, J lost 5 bases, and 10 bases lay in between. This CDR3 comprises 13 residues. Germline V gene sequence: CDR1 LNHDA, CDR2 SQIVND (reference sequence). The CDR3: CASRTTQTGELFF. The CDR3 nucleotides read TGTGCCAGTAGGACAACCCAAACCGGGGAGCTGTTTTTT.

This chain joins TRBV7-9 and TRBJ2-1; D remains ambiguous. Trimming took off 0 bases at V and 6 bases at J, with 9 bases between the two ends. The CDR3 has 14 residues. Germline V lookup: CDR1 SEHNR, CDR2 FQNEAQ (reference sequence). The CDR3 DNA reads as TGTGCCAGCAGCTTAGCGTGGGCCGTCAATGAGCAGTTCTTC. Translating it yields CASSLAWAVNEQFF. Complete variable domain (other parts from reference TRBV7-9 and TRBJ2-1): DTGVSQNPRHKITKRGQNVTFRCDPISEHNRLYWYRQTLGQGPEFLTYFQNEAQLEKSRLLSDRFSAERPKGSFSTLEIQRTEQGDSAMYLCASSLAWAVNEQFFGPGTRLTVL.

The rearrangement uses TRBV7-6 and TRBJ2-3; no firm D call. The CDR3 extends over 12 amino acids. Trimming left V 4 bases short and J 4 bases short, with 6 bases between. The germline CDR1 and CDR2 sequences are SGHVS and FNYEAQ. The CDR3: CASSSLSDTQYF. The CDR3 DNA reads TGTGCCAGCAGCTCCCTATCAGATACGCAGTATTTT.

The V and J genes are TRBV6-1 and TRBJ2-7; D is possibly TRBD2 (5 bases). The CDR3 totals 12 residues. Trimming took off 4 bases at V and 4 bases at J, with 8 bases between the two ends. Germline V gene data show CDR1 as MNHNS and CDR2 as SASEGT. In DNA, the CDR3 is TGTGCCAGCAGTGTGGGAGCGTACGAGCAGTACTTC. It is translated as CASSVGAYEQYF.

The rearrangement uses TRBV30 and TRBJ2-3; 7 positions match TRBD2. The CDR3 length is 14 residues. The V gene's germline CDR1 is GTSNPN and CDR2 SVGIG (reference sequence). With V trimmed by 2 bases and J by 3 bases, 5 bases remained unmatched. CDR3 region: CAWSSGGSTDTQYF. As DNA, the CDR3 is TGTGCCTGGAGTTCGGGGGGATCGACAGATACGCAGTATTTT.

The CDR3 loop reads CASIPGTGIQPQHF. In nucleotides, the CDR3 is TGTGCCAGCATTCCCGGGACAGGGATTCAGCCCCAGCATTTT. The V call is TRBV28, the J call TRBJ1-5; 9 bases map to TRBD1. V was clipped by 7 bases and J by 6 bases; unmatched bases: 7. The CDR3 has 14 residues. Per the germline V gene, CDR1 is MDHEN and CDR2 is SYDVKM.

V gene TRBV19 combines with J gene TRBJ2-2; D is possibly TRBD2 (6 bases). The V end was cut by 6 bases, the J end by 0 bases, with 11 bases between. The CDR3 covers 15 residues. The V gene's germline CDR1 is LNHDA and CDR2 SQIVND (reference sequence). The CDR3 DNA follows: TGTGCCAGTAGCCGGGGGATCGCGAACACCGGGGAGCTGTTTTTT. It codes for CASSRGIANTGELFF.

The chain combines TRBV4-1 with TRBJ2-1; 12 nucleotides line up with TRBD2. With V trimmed by 5 bases and J by 7 bases, 6 bases remained unmatched. The germline gives CDR1 MGHRA, CDR2 YSYEKL. The CDR3 extends over 15 amino acids. In nucleotides, the CDR3 is TGCGCCAGCAGCGCGACTAGCGGGAGAGTAAATGAGCAGTTCTTC. Translation: CASSATSGRVNEQFF.

This chain connects TRBV19 to TRBJ1-4; no clear D. The CDR3 has 17 residues. Trimming pared 1 base from V and 6 bases from J, leaving 18 bases between. Germline lookup yields CDR1 LNHDA and CDR2 SQIVND (reference sequence). In DNA, the CDR3 is TGTGCCAGTAGTATAGTAGGGCACCGGACCGGGGATGAAAAACTGTTTTTT. It encodes CASSIVGHRTGDEKLFF.

The chain couples TRBV7-9 to TRBJ2-1; maybe TRBD2 (6 bases). Germline V lookup: CDR1 SEHNR, CDR2 FQNEAQ (reference sequence). The CDR3 spans 13 residues. Trimming cost V 5 bases and J 5 bases, with 10 bases left between them. CDR3 DNA: TGTGCCAGCAGCCGGCGGGATGACAATGAGCAGTTCTTC. Amino acid sequence: CASSRRDDNEQFF.

J is TRBJ2-6 and V is TRBV5-4; D is unclear. CDR1 is SGHNT, CDR2 YYREEE, per germline (reference sequence). The CDR3 covers 15 residues. The V gene lost 4 bases and the J gene lost 0 bases, with 8 bases spanning the gap. CDR3 coding DNA: TGTGCCAGCAGCCTAAAAGCCTCTGGGGCCAACGTCCTGACTTTC. Translating gives CASSLKASGANVLTF. Looking up the rest from reference TRBV5-4 and TRBJ2-6 gives the full variable domain: ETGVTQSPTHLIKTRGQQVTLRCSSQSGHNTVSWYQQALGQGPQFIFQYYREEENGRGNFPPRFSGLQFPNYSSELNVNALELDDSALYLCASSLKASGANVLTFGAGSRLTVL.

This chain connects TRBV28 to TRBJ1-2; D is perhaps TRBD1 (6 bases). There are 15 residues in the CDR3. The ends were cut back, 6 bases at V and 3 bases at J, with 17 bases in the middle. Germline values: CDR1 MDHEN, CDR2 SYDVKM. The CDR3 DNA reads TGTGCCAGCAGCTCGACAGGAAATTTTGACTATGGCTACACCTTC. Residues: CASSSTGNFDYGYTF.

The V gene is TRBV5-1, the J gene TRBJ2-7; D possibly corresponds to TRBD2 (6 bases). The germline V gene encodes CDR1 SGHRS and CDR2 YFSETQ. Trimming took 0 bases from V and 7 from J, leaving 20 bases between them. The CDR3 consists of 16 residues. The CDR3 DNA sequence: TGCGCCAGCAGCTTGGAAGGTAGCGGTGGGTCGAGAGAGCAGTACTTC. This gives the protein CASSLEGSGGSREQYF.

CDR3 sequence (DNA): TGTGCCAGCAGCGTAGGGCAGGGGGCGCGAGGCGAGCAGTACTTC. It specifies CASSVGQGARGEQYF. The chain employs TRBV9 and TRBJ2-7; TRBD1 matches at 8 bases. Germline V lookup: CDR1 SGDLS, CDR2 YYNGEE. V was clipped by 0 bases and J by 6 bases; unmatched bases: 8. The CDR3 contains 15 residues.

The chain combines TRBV18 with TRBJ1-1, with TRBD1 matching 7 bases. This CDR3 spans 12 amino acids. Germline values: CDR1 KGHSH, CDR2 LQKENI. Trimming took 3 bases from V and 6 from J; bases not matched to a gene: 1. The chain's CDR3 is CASSPDRAEAFF. CDR3 nucleotide sequence: TGTGCCAGCTCACCTGACAGGGCTGAAGCTTTCTTT.